Listed here is a single TCR beta chain. Per the original methods: Amplification with reference gene primers provided the estimates of nucleated cell counts. The protocol was immunoSEQ multiplex PCR, while the TCRdb copy is restricted to in-frame clones and leaves out a portion. V, J and clone size are taken as reported in that table, and D and trimming were inferred from the DNA itself. The sample contains 300,000 to 500,000 clones, 88% of which appear only once. The sample is drawn from a study of blood T cell repertoires in COVID-19. On the study more broadly: Both acute and convalescent COVID-19 samples were obtained from the United States, Italy and Spain.

In assigning cohorts, the study relied on participant-reported clinical history. V was clipped by 3 bases and J by 0 bases; unmatched bases: 3. This CDR3 contains 17 residues. Germline V gives CDR1 MNHEY, CDR2 SMNVEV (reference sequence). The chain carries TRBV27 and TRBJ2-7; 15 positions match TRBD2. This receptor was identified in a woman in her forties with acute COVID-19. The sequencing input was PBMCs or T cells enriched from blood (not recorded which). CDR3 DNA sequence: TGTGCCAGCAGTTTCGGACTAGCGGGGGGGCTCTCCTACGAGCAGTACTTC. Its translation is CASSFGLAGGLSYEQYF.